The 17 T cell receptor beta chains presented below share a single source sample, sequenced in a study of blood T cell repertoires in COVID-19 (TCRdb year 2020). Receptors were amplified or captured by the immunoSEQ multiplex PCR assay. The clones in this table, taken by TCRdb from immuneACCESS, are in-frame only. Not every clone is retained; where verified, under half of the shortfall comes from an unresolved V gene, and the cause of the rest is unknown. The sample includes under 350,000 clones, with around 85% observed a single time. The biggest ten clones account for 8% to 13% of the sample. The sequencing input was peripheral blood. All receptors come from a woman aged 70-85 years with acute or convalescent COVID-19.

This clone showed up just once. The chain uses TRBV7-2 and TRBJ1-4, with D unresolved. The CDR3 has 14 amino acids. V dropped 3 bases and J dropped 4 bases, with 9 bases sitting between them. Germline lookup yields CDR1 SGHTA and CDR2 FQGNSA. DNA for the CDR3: TGTGCCAGCAGCTTCCGGAGTTTTAATGAAAAACTGTTTTTT. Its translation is CASSFRSFNEKLFF.

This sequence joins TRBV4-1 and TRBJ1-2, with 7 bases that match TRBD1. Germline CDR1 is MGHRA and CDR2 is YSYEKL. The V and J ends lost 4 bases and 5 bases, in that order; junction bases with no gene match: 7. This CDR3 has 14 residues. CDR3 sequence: CASSLDRAGYGYTF. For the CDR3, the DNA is TGCGCCAGCAGCCTCGACAGGGCTGGATATGGCTACACCTTC.

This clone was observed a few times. CDR3: CASRGEARGYTF. In DNA form, the CDR3 reads TGTGCCAGCCGGGGAGAGGCCAGAGGCTACACCTTC. V is TRBV2 and J is TRBJ1-2, with D unclear. Germline CDR1 SNHLY, CDR2 FYNNEI. V shed 8 bases and J shed 8 bases, with 15 bases lying between them. CDR3 length: 12 amino acids.

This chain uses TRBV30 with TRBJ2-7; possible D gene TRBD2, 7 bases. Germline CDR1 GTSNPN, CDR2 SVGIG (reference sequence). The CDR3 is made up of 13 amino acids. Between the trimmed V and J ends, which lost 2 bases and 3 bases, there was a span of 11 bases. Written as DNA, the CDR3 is TGTGCCTGGAGTAAGGGGGGGAGCTACGAGCAGTACTTC. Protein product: CAWSKGGSYEQYF.

In DNA, the CDR3 is TGTGCCAGCAGCTTAGTCCGCAGCTATGGCTACACCTTC. Its protein is CASSLVRSYGYTF. The chain carries TRBV7-2 and TRBJ1-2; no reliable D call. Per germline, CDR1 SGHTA and CDR2 FQGNSA. This CDR3 is built from 13 residues. V lost 1 base, J lost 4 bases, and 7 bases lay in between.

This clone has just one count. CDR3 DNA: TGTGCCAGCAGTAATGACAGGTACAATGAGCAGTTCTTC. This translates into CASSNDRYNEQFF. The rearrangement joins TRBV2 to TRBJ2-1; the D gene is possibly TRBD1 (6 bases). Trimming took off 5 bases at V and 4 bases at J, with 9 bases between the two ends. The CDR3 runs to 13 residues. Germline-derived CDR1 and CDR2 are SNHLY and FYNNEI. The whole variable domain, remainder taken from reference TRBV2 and TRBJ2-1, is EPEVTQTPSHQVTQMGQEVILRCVPISNHLYFYWYRQILGQKVEFLVSFYNNEISEKSEIFDDQFSVERPDGSNFTLKIRSTKLEDSAMYFCASSNDRYNEQFFGPGTRLTVL.

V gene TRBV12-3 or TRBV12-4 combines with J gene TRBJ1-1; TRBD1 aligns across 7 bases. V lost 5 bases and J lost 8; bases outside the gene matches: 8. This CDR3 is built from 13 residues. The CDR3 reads CASSLRQGREAFF. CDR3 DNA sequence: TGTGCCAGCAGTCTGAGACAGGGACGGGAAGCTTTCTTT.

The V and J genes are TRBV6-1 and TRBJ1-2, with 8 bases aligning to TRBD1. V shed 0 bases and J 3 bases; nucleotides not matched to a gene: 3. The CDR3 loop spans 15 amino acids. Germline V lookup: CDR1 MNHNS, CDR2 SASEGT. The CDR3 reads CASSEAGTGYYGYTF. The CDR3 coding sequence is TGTGCCAGCAGTGAAGCAGGGACAGGATACTATGGCTACACCTTC.

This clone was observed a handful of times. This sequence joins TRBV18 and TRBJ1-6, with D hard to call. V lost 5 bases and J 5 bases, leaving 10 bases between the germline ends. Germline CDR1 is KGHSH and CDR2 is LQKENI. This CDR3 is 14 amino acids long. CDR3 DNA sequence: TGTGCCAGCTCATCCGGGATTCATAATTCACCCCTCCACTTT. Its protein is CASSSGIHNSPLHF.

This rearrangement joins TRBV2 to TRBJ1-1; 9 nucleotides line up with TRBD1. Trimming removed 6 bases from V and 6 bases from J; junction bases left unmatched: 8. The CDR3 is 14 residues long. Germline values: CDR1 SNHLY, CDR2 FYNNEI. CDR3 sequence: CASREQGASAEAFF. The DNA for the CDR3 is TGTGCCAGCAGGGAACAGGGGGCGAGTGCTGAAGCTTTCTTT.

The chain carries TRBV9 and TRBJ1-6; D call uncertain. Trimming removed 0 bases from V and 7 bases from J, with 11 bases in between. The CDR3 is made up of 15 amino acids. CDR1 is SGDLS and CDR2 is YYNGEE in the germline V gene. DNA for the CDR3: TGTGCCAGCAGCGTAGGCTGGACGGGGAATTCACCCCTCCACTTT. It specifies CASSVGWTGNSPLHF.

The CDR3 protein is CASRDKTYSPLHF. The CDR3 DNA follows: TGTGCCAGCAGGGACAAGACCTATTCACCCCTCCACTTT. The chain uses TRBV6-5 and TRBJ1-6; the D gene is possibly TRBD1 (5 bases). V lost 6 bases and J 8 bases, leaving 11 bases between the germline ends. Germline V gives CDR1 MNHEY, CDR2 SVGAGI. The CDR3 has 13 amino acids.

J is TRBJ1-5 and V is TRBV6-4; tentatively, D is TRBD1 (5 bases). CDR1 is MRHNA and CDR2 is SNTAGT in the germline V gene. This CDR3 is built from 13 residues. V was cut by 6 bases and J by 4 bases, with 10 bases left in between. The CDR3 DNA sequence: TGTGCCAGCAGCGTGACAGTAAATCAGCCCCAGCATTTT. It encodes CASSVTVNQPQHF.

Here the CDR3 reads CASGTGVKLFF. The DNA for the CDR3 is TGTGCCAGCGGGACAGGGGTAAAACTGTTTTTT. The chain couples TRBV6-4 to TRBJ1-4, with 10 bases identical to TRBD1. The CDR3 consists of 11 residues. In germline, CDR1 is MRHNA, CDR2 SNTAGT. V lost 8 bases to trimming and J lost 10 bases; unmatched junction nucleotides: 1.

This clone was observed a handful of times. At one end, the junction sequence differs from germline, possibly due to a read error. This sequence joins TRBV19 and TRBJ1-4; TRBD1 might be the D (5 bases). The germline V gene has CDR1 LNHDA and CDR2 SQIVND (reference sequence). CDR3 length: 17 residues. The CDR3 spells CASSRRQTFMPLLPFLF. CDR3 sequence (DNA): TGTGCCAGTAGCCGTAGACAGACATTTATGCCCCTCCTTCCCTTCCTTTTT.

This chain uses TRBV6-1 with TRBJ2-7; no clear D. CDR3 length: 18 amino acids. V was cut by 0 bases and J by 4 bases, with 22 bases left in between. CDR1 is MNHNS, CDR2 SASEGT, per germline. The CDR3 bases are TGTGCCAGCAGTGAAGCTAGATCCCAGACACTGGCTCGATACGAGCAGTACTTC. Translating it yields CASSEARSQTLARYEQYF.

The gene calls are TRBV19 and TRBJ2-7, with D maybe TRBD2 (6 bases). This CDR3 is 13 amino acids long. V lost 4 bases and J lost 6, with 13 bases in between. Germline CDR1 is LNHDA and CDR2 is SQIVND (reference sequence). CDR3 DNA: TGTGCCAGTAGTACCGGACAAGCGGGCGAGCAGTACTTC. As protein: CASSTGQAGEQYF.